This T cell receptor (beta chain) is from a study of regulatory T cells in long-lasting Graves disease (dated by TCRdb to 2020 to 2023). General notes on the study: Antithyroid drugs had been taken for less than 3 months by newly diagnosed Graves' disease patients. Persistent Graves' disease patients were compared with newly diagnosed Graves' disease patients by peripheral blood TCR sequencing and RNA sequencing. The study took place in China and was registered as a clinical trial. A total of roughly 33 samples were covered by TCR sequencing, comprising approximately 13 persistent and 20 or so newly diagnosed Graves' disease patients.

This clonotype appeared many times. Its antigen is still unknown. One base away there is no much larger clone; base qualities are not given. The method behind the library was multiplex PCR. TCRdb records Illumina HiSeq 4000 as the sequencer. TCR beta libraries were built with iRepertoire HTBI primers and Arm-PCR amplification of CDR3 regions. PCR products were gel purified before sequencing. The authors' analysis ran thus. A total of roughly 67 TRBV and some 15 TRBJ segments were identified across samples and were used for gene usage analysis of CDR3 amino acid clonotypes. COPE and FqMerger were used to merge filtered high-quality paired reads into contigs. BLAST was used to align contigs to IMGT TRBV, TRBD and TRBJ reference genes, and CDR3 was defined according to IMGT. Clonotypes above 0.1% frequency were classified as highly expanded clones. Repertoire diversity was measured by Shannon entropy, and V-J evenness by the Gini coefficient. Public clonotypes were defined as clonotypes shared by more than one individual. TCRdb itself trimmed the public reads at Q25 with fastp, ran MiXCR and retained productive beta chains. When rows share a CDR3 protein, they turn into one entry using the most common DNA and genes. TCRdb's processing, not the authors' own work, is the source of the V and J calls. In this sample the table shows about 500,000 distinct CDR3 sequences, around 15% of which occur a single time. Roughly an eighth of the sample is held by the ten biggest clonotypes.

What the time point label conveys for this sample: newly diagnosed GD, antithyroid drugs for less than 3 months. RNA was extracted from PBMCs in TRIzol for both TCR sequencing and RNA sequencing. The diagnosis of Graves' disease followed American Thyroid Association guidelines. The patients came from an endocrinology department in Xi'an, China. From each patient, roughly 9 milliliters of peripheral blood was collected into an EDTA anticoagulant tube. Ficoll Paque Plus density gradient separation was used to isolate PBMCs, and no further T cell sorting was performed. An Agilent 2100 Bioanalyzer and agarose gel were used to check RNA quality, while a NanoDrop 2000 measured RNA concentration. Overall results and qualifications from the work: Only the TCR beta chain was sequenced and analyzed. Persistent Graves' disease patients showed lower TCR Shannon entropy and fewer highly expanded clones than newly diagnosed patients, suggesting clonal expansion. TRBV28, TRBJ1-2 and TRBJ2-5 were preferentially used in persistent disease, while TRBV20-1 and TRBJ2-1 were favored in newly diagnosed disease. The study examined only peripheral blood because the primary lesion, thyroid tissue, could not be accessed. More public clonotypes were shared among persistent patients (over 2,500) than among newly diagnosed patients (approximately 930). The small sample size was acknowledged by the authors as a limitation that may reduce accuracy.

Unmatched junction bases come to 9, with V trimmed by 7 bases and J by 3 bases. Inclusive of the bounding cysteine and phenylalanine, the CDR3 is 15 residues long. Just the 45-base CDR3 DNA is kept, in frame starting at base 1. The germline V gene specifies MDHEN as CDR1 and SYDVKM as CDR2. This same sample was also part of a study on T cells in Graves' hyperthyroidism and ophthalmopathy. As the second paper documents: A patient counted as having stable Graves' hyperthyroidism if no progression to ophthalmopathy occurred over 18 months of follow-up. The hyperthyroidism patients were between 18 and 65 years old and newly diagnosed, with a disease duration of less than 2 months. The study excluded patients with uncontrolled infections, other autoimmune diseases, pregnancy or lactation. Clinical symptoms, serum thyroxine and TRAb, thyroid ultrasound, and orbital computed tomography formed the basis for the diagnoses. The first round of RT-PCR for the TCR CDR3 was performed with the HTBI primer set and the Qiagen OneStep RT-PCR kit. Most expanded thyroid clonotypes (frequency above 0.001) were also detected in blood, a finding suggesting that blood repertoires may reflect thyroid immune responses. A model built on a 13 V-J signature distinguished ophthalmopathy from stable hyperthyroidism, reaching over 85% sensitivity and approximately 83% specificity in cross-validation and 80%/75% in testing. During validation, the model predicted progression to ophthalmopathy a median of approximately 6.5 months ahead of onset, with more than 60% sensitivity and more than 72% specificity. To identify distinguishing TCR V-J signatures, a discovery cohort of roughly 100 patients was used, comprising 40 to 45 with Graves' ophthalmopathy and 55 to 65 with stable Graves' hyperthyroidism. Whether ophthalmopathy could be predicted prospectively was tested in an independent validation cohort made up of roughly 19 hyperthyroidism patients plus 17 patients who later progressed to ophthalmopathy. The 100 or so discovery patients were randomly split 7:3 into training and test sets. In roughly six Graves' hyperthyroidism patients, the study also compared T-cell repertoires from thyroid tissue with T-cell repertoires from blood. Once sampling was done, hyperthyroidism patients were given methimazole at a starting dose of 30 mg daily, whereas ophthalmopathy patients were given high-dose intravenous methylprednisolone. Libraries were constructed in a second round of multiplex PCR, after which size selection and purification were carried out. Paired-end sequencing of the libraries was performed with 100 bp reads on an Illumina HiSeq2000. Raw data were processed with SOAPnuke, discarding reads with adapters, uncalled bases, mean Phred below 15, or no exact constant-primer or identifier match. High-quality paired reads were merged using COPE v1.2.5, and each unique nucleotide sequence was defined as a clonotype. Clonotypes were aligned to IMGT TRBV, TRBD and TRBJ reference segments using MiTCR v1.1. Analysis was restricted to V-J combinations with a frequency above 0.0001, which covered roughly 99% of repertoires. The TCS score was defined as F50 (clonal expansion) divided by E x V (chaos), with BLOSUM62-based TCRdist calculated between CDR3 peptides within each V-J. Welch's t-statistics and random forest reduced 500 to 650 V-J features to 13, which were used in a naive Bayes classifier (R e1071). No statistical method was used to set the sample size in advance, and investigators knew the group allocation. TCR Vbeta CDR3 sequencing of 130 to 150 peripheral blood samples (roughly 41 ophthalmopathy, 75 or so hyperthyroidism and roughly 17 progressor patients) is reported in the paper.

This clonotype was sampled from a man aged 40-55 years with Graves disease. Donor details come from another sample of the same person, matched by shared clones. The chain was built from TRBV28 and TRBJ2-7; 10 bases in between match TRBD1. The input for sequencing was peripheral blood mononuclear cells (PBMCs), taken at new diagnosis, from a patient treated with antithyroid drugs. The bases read TGTGCCAGCATCAAAGGGGGACAGGGGAACTACGAGCAGTACTTC. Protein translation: CASIKGGQGNYEQYF.